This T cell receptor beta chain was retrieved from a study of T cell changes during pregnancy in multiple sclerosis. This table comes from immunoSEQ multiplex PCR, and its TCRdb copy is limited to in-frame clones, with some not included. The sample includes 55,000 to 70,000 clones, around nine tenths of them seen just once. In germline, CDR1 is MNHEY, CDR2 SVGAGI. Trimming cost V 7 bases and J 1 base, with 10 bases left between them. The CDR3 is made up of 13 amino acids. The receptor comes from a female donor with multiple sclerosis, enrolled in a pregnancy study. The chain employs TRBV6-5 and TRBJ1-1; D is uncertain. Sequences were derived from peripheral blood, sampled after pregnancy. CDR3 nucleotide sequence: TGTGCCAGCACCTACGAGGCGAACACTGAAGCTTTCTTT. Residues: CASTYEANTEAFF.